This T cell receptor beta chain was obtained from a study of beta chain features in type 1 diabetes. TCRB transcripts that were expressed got sequenced, as all of the isolated RNA had been reverse transcribed. Assay: immunoSEQ multiplex PCR; the TCRdb copy retains only in-frame clones and omits some. This sample carries 500,000 to 850,000 clones, about an eighth of them seen once, and the ten largest clones take 0.035% to 0.04%. Averaging roughly 110 mL, one heparinised blood draw was given by each donor. Stem cell-like memory, regulatory, central memory and naive CD4+ cells were sorted via CD45RO/CCR7/CD25/CD127/CD95/CD27. Germline values: CDR1 SGHRS, CDR2 YFSETQ. V lost 0 bases, J lost 3 bases, and 18 bases lay in between. The CDR3 spans 17 residues. Study-wide findings and caveats: Naive, central memory and regulatory TCRB repertoires appeared more similar among patients than healthy donors. At VDJ recombination sites, type 1 diabetes patients had fewer insertions and more deleted nucleotides. TCRB CDR3s from Type 1 diabetes patients were moderately but significantly shorter in all four CD4+ subsets.

To note about this clone: Its antigen is undetermined.

The clonotype was recovered from a man aged 18 to 29 with type 1 diabetes. The chain carries TRBV5-1 and TRBJ1-2, with D possibly matching TRBD1 (5 bases). Sample: naive CD4+ T cells from blood. The CDR3 bases are TGCGCCAGCAGCTTGGCCACAGACACCCGAGGGGACTATGGCTACACCTTC. It is translated as CASSLATDTRGDYGYTF.